This T cell receptor beta chain was retrieved from a study of regulatory T cells in long-lasting Graves disease. TCR beta libraries were built with iRepertoire HTBI primers and Arm-PCR of CDR3 regions. MiXCR, applied by TCRdb to the multiplex PCR reads, yields one record per CDR3 protein. The profile shows about 500,000 distinct CDR3 sequences, about 11% of them singletons. This clonotype was observed at least ten times. Specified time point: newly diagnosed GD, antithyroid drugs for less than 3 months. Isolated PBMC RNA provided the starting material for the TCR library. Germline V gives CDR1 LNHDA, CDR2 SQIVND (reference sequence). This CDR3 region has 13 residues. V was clipped by 5 bases and J by 5 bases, with 10 bases between them. The same sample was also used in a study of T cells in Graves' hyperthyroidism and ophthalmopathy.

This specimen was peripheral blood mononuclear cells (PBMCs), taken at new diagnosis, from a patient treated with antithyroid drugs. This receptor was taken from a woman in her 30s with Graves disease. The chain is built from TRBV19 and TRBJ1-5; D gene uncertain. CDR3 protein: CASSPQVDQPQHF. The CDR3 region has the DNA TGTGCCAGTAGTCCCCAGGTTGATCAGCCCCAGCATTTT.